This is a list of T cell receptor beta chains from one sample in a study of tumor-infiltrating lymphocytes in oesophageal squamous cell carcinoma. A single record per CDR3 protein comes from TCRdb applying MiXCR to the PCR reads. In the table there are approximately 11,000 distinct CDR3 sequences, around 50% of which are singletons. Material: esophageal tumor tissue. The origin of the receptors is a male donor with esophageal squamous cell carcinoma. Each CDR3 is given with its conserved first and last residue. D genes are given only for firm matches. A row's size may be missing; if present it is once, few, many or a size class.

V: TRBV12-3/TRBV12-4
size: NA
length: 17
D: NA
J: TRBJ2-6
CDR3: CASSFYRWAPGANVLTF
DNA: TGTGCCAGCAGTTTTTATCGGTGGGCCCCTGGGGCCAACGTCCTGACTTTC

V: TRBV7-2
size: NA
length: 14
D: TRBD1
J: TRBJ2-3
CDR3: CASSPDRGEETQYF
DNA: TGTGCCAGCAGCCCGGACAGGGGGGAAGAGACCCAGTATTTT

V: TRBV7-2
size: NA
length: 14
D: TRBD1
J: TRBJ1-2
CDR3: CASSLGQGAGGYTF
DNA: TGTGCCAGCAGCCTCGGACAGGGGGCAGGTGGCTACACCTTC

V: TRBV28
size: NA
length: 16
D: NA
J: TRBJ2-1
CDR3: CASSPSSAISYNEQFF
DNA: TGTGCCAGCAGTCCTTCTAGCGCAATCTCCTACAATGAGCAGTTCTTC

V: TRBV7-2
size: NA
length: 15
D: TRBD2
J: TRBJ2-1
CDR3: CASSLGLAGVNEQFF
DNA: TGTGCCAGCAGTTTGGGACTAGCGGGAGTTAATGAGCAGTTCTTC

V: TRBV5-5
size: NA
length: 15
D: TRBD1
J: TRBJ1-2
CDR3: CASSPKQGSNYGYTF
DNA: TGTGCCAGCAGCCCCAAACAGGGGTCGAACTATGGCTACACCTTC

V: TRBV24-1
size: NA
length: 18
D: TRBD2
J: TRBJ2-1
CDR3: CATSDPNPSGSSYNEQFF
DNA: TGTGCCACCAGTGATCCCAATCCTAGCGGCAGCTCCTACAATGAGCAGTTCTTC

V: TRBV7-2
size: NA
length: 12
D: NA
J: TRBJ2-3
CDR3: CASSFIGDTQYF
DNA: TGTGCCAGCAGCTTCATCGGAGATACGCAGTATTTT

V: TRBV24-1
size: NA
length: 14
D: NA
J: TRBJ1-1
CDR3: CATSSGHENTEAFF
DNA: TGTGCCACCAGTTCTGGGCATGAGAACACTGAAGCTTTCTTT

V: TRBV5-1
size: many
length: 16
D: NA
J: TRBJ2-3
CDR3: CASSLALGYSTDTQYF
DNA: TGCGCCAGCAGCTTGGCCCTGGGATATAGCACAGATACGCAGTATTTT

V: TRBV20-1
size: many
length: 12
D: NA
J: TRBJ1-1
CDR3: CSARWAVGEAFF
DNA: TGCAGTGCTAGATGGGCTGTCGGTGAAGCTTTCTTT

V: TRBV28
size: many
length: 17
D: TRBD2
J: TRBJ2-1
CDR3: CASSIPPASGRADEQFF
DNA: TGTGCCAGCAGTATCCCTCCTGCTAGCGGGAGAGCCGATGAGCAGTTCTTC

V: TRBV12-3/TRBV12-4
size: NA
length: 17
D: NA
J: TRBJ2-3
CDR3: CASKPGLLYSGTDTQYF
DNA: TGTGCCAGCAAACCGGGACTCCTCTATTCCGGCACAGATACGCAGTATTTT

V: TRBV6-1
size: many
length: 17
D: TRBD2
J: TRBJ2-3
CDR3: CASSLMVVAGGTDTQYF
DNA: TGTGCCAGCAGCCTAATGGTGGTAGCGGGTGGCACAGATACGCAGTATTTT

V: TRBV7-4
size: NA
length: 12
D: TRBD2
J: TRBJ2-1
CDR3: CANEGLAVEQFF
DNA: TGTGCCAACGAGGGACTAGCGGTTGAGCAGTTCTTC

V: TRBV7-2
size: NA
length: 16
D: NA
J: TRBJ1-2
CDR3: CASSLSGGLSNYGYTF
DNA: TGTGCCAGCAGCTTAAGTGGGGGATTGTCTAACTATGGCTACACCTTC

V: TRBV7-8
size: NA
length: 15
D: NA
J: TRBJ2-3
CDR3: CASSLGEGIGFTQYF
DNA: TGTGCCAGCAGCTTGGGGGAAGGGATCGGGTTTACGCAGTATTTT

V: TRBV10-2
size: NA
length: 12
D: TRBD2
J: TRBJ2-1
CDR3: CASLRGGSEQFF
DNA: TGCGCCAGTTTACGGGGGGGAAGTGAGCAGTTCTTC

V: TRBV27
size: NA
length: 15
D: TRBD1
J: TRBJ2-5
CDR3: CASRTGGGFQETQYF
DNA: TGTGCCAGCAGGACAGGGGGCGGCTTTCAAGAGACCCAGTACTTC

V: TRBV7-3
size: once
length: 14
D: NA
J: TRBJ2-5
CDR3: CASSLSGAGETQYF
DNA: TGTGCCAGCAGCCTGTCGGGGGCGGGGGAGACCCAGTACTTC

V: TRBV6-1
size: few
length: 13
D: NA
J: TRBJ2-7
CDR3: CASRKRDGYEQYF
DNA: TGTGCCAGCAGAAAACGGGACGGCTACGAGCAGTACTTC

V: TRBV11-2
size: few
length: 15
D: NA
J: TRBJ2-5
CDR3: CASTLGWTARETQYF
DNA: TGTGCCAGCACCTTAGGGTGGACAGCTCGAGAGACCCAGTACTTC

V: TRBV7-8
size: once
length: 15
D: NA
J: TRBJ2-3
CDR3: CASSLGDGAADTQYF
DNA: TGTGCCAGCAGCTTAGGAGACGGGGCGGCGGATACGCAGTATTTT

V: TRBV28
size: medium-sized
length: 14
D: NA
J: TRBJ2-7
CDR3: CASSLGGWGLEQYF
DNA: TGTGCCAGCAGTTTAGGGGGGTGGGGCCTCGAGCAGTACTTC

V: TRBV28
size: many
length: 11
D: NA
J: TRBJ1-6
CDR3: CASSGSSPLHF
DNA: TGTGCCAGCAGTGGGAGTTCACCCCTCCACTTT

V: TRBV10-3
size: NA
length: 16
D: TRBD2
J: TRBJ2-5
CDR3: CAISESLAVYQETQYF
DNA: TGTGCCATCAGTGAGTCGCTAGCGGTATACCAAGAGACCCAGTACTTC